This TCR beta chain is from a study of blood T cell repertoires in COVID-19. At the level of the study: T cells, B-cell-depleted T cells, or PBMCs supplied cDNA or gDNA.

The CDR3 covers 14 residues. V lost 0 bases and J lost 1, with 7 bases in between. The germline CDR1 and CDR2 sequences are SGHRS and YFSETQ. Assay: immunoSEQ multiplex PCR; the TCRdb copy retains only in-frame clones and omits some. The repertoire consists of around 130,000 clones, with about 83% occurring once and the leading ten covering 3% to 4.5%. Participants spanned ages about 18 to 89 years and resided in over 20 US areas. Clinical histories supplied by participants themselves formed the basis of cohort assignment. Recovered participants had two consecutive negative NP/OP PCR tests, healthcare professional clearance, or symptom resolution. Points on this clone: Other DNA sequences in the same sample also yield this CDR3.

This chain links TRBV5-1 with TRBJ1-2; no firm D call. The sequence was collected from a woman in her thirties who had recovered from COVID-19. The sequenced sample was PBMCs or T cells enriched from blood (not recorded which). In DNA, the CDR3 is TGCGCCAGCAGCTTGGTAGGCGGTAACTATGGCTACACCTTC. It is translated as CASSLVGGNYGYTF. Full variable domain (outside the CDR3, taken from reference TRBV5-1 and TRBJ1-2): KAGVTQTPRYLIKTRGQQVTLSCSPISGHRSVSWYQQTPGQGLQFLFEYFSETQRNKGNFPGRFSGRQFSNSRSEMNVSTLELGDSALYLCASSLVGGNYGYTFGSGTRLTVV.